This TCR beta chain was observed in a study of shared clonotypes between healthy human individuals. Across the study: The study used three CD4 naive, three CD4 memory, two CD8 naive and one CD8 memory plate per donor.

Naive CD8 cells lacked CD45RO and underwent positive selection for CCR7, leaving out terminally differentiated effector memory CD45RA+ cells. Comments on this clone: What it binds is not known.

Assay runs were performed at deep level. The repertoire was sequenced with immunoSEQ multiplex PCR; TCRdb's copy has only in-frame clones and lacks some. There are some 2 million clones in the sample; about 95% occur only once, and 1% to 1.5% lies in the top ten. Study-wide findings and caveats: Generation probabilities of non-shared clonotypes were lower (relative to those shared by all four donors). There were few donors, and this limited the genetic and exposure-history diversity represented.

The CDR3 has 15 residues. V lost 6 bases to trimming and J lost 6 bases; unmatched junction nucleotides: 11. Germline CDR1 is MDHEN and CDR2 is SYDVKM. V gene TRBV28 combines with J gene TRBJ1-2, with 9 bases that match TRBD1. Source material: naive CD8+ T cells sorted from blood. The clonotype was recovered from a man aged 18 to 30 in good health. In nucleotides, the CDR3 is TGTGCCAGCAGCCTAACAACCGGGACAGGGCATGGCTACACCTTC. It translates to CASSLTTGTGHGYTF.